What follows describes a single T cell receptor (beta chain). This clone showed up just once. It lacks a known antigen. No much larger clonotype is one base removed from it; base qualities were not supplied. The immunoSEQ Assay, a bias-controlled multiplex PCR, was used to amplify TCRbeta CDR3 regions from genomic DNA. The published analysis was carried out like this. Nucleated cell counts per sample were estimated from amplification of reference gene primers within the assay. Sequence reads were collapsed and filtered to measure the absolute abundance of every unique TCRbeta CDR3 rearrangement. Productive Simpson clonality was computed per sample as the square root of Simpson's diversity index over productive rearrangements. Entries here come from immuneACCESS through TCRdb and include only in-frame sequences with V and J called. Some clones fail to appear in such tables; in the studies checked, an unresolved V gene covers under half of the shortfall, and the cause of the remainder is unknown. That table supplies the V and J calls and clone size; D and trimming were determined from the DNA. Present in this sample are around 270,000 clones, 65% to 85% of which were seen just once. About 1.5% of the sample is held by the ten biggest clonotypes.

The germline V gene gives CDR1 as SGHRS and CDR2 as YFSETQ. The CDR3 covers 15 residues, taking in both the cysteine and the phenylalanine. The kept DNA is CDR3 alone, 45 bases in frame from the first base. Trimming removed 3 bases from V and 0 bases from J, leaving 10 bases between the germline ends. This record belongs to a study of blood T cell repertoires in COVID-19 (dated by TCRdb to about 2020). At the level of the whole study: Samples from collaborators originated in the United States, Italy and Spain and spanned both the acute and convalescent phases of COVID-19. The material from the prospective study consisted of cDNA or gDNA derived from T cells, B-cell-depleted T cells, or PBMCs. The dataset comprised deeply sampled blood TCRbeta repertoires from subjects exposed to, actively infected with, or recovered from COVID-19. The repertoires were made available in a free public database intended to serve as a resource for research on the immune response to SARS-CoV-2. The samples were drawn from the first 160 participants of the ongoing ImmuneRACE study and from under 1,500 subjects provided by 6 global collaborators. Nearly every sample came with metadata listing a de-identified subject ID, COVID-19 status, age in years and sex. Where HLA class I and class II types were available, the types were taken from metadata supplied by the sample provider, not from assay-based typing. Overall study outcomes, separate from this receptor: How much clinical and demographic metadata was included differed by source and by participant, and the metadata was provided uncurated.

Samples from volunteer blood donors who had recovered from COVID-19 were contributed by a second Seattle source. The collaborating institutions used their own protocols to collect whole blood in K2EDTA tubes. For TCRbeta analysis, collaborators shipped samples as frozen whole blood, isolated PBMCs, or DNA extracted from either of those sample types. The clonotype originates from a woman aged 40-49 years who had recovered from COVID-19. Sequenced material: peripheral blood. The V gene is TRBV5-1 and the J gene is TRBJ1-5, with a tentative D gene TRBD1 over 5 matching bases. The DNA reads TGCGCCAGCAGCTCCGACGGACATAGCAATCAGCCCCAGCATTTT. Its translation reads: CASSSDGHSNQPQHF.